The TCR beta chain under discussion was sequenced for a study of blood T cell repertoires in COVID-19. Study in general: T cells, B-cell-depleted T cells, or PBMCs supplied cDNA or gDNA.

Only in-frame clones appear in the TCRdb table, and some are missing; sequencing was by immunoSEQ multiplex PCR. The table lists fewer than 600,000 clones, nearly 90% of them singletons. During active infection, Seattle patients enrolled and were then monitored through disease. The source of this sequence is a man between 18 and 35 years old with COVID-19, enrolled during active disease. The sequenced sample consisted of peripheral blood.

The CDR3 spells CASSLVSQRDTIYF. Written as DNA, the CDR3 is TGTGCCAGCAGCTTAGTTTCCCAGAGGGACACCATATATTTT. The V call is TRBV7-2, the J call TRBJ1-3, with D unresolved. The V gene's germline CDR1 is SGHTA and CDR2 FQGNSA. This CDR3 region has 14 residues. Trimming took 1 base from V and 8 from J, leaving 12 bases between them.